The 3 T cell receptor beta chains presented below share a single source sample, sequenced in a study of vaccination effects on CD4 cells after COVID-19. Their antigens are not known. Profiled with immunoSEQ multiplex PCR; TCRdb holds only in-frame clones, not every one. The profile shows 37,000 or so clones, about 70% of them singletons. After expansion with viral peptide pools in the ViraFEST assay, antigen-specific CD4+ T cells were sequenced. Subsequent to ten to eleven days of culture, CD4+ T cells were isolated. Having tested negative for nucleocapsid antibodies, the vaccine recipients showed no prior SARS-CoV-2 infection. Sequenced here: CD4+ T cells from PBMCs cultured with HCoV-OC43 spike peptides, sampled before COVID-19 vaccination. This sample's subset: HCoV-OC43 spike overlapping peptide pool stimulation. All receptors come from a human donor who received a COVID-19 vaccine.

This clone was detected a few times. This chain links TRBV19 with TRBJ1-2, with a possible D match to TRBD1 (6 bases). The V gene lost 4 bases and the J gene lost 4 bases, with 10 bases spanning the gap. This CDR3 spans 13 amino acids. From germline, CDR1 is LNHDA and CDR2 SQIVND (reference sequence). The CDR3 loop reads CASSSARGYGYTF. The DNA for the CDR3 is TGTGCCAGTAGTAGTGCCAGGGGCTATGGCTACACCTTC.

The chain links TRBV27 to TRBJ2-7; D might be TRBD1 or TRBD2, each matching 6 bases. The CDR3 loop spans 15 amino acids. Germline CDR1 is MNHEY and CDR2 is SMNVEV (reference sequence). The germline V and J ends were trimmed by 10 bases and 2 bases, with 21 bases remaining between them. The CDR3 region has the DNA TGTGCCACCAAAATCGGGGGCGACCTAACCTACGAGCAGTACTTC. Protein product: CATKIGGDLTYEQYF.

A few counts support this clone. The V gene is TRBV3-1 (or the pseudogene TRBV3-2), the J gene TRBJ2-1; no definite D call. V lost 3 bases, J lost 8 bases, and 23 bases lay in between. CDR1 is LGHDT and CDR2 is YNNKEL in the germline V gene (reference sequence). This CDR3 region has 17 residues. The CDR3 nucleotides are TGTGCCAGCAGCCAGGCACGATCTAGACCATTTGACGATGAGCAGTTCTTC. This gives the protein CASSQARSRPFDDEQFF.